This T cell receptor (beta chain) was found in a study of blood T cell repertoires in COVID-19. Study-wide context: Whether acute or convalescent, the COVID-19 samples came from the United States, Italy and Spain. The cDNA or gDNA used as material had been derived from T cells, B-cell-depleted T cells, or PBMCs.

Authors' data handling: For nucleated cells, counts were estimated from reference gene primer amplification. The data were produced by immunoSEQ multiplex PCR, yet TCRdb's version contains in-frame clones alone and is incomplete. The DNA gave D and trimming, while V, J and clone size come from that table. The profile covers tens of thousands of clones, with roughly 90% appearing a single time and about 1.3% taken by the ten largest. The V gene lost 3 bases and the J gene lost 7 bases, with 12 bases spanning the gap. The CDR3 covers 13 residues. CDR1 is MNHNY and CDR2 is SVGAGI in the germline V gene (reference sequence).

The V gene is TRBV6-6, the J gene TRBJ1-1; no clear D gene. This sequence originates from a man aged 55 to 70 with acute or convalescent COVID-19. Sequencing was carried out using peripheral blood. The CDR3 DNA sequence: TGTGCCAGCAGTTATCCCGAAGCCATTGAAGCTTTCTTT. Translation gives CASSYPEAIEAFF.